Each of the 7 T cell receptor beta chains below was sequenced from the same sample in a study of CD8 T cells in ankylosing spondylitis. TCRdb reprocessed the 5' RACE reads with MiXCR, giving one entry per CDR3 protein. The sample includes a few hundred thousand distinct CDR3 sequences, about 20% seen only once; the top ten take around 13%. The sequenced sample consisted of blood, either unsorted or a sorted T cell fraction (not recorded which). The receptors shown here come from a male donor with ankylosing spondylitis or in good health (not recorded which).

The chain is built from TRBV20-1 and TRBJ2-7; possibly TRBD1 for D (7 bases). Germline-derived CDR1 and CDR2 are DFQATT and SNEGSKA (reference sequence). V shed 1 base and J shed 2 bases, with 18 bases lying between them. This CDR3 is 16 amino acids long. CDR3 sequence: CSARGNRGGSTYEQYF. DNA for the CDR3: TGCAGTGCTAGAGGTAACAGGGGAGGAAGCACCTACGAGCAGTACTTC.

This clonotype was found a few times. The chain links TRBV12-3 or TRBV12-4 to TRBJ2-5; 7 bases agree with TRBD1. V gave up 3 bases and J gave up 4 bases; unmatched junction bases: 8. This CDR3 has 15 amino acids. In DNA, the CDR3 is TGTGCCAGCAGTTTGGTACAGGGGTTAAGAGAGACCCAGTACTTC. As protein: CASSLVQGLRETQYF.

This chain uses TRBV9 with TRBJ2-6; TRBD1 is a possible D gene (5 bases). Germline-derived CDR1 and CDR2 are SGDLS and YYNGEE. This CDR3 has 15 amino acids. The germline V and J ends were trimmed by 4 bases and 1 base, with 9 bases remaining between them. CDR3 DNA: TGTGCCAGCAGCACCCGGACATCTGGGGCCAACGTCCTGACTTTC. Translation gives CASSTRTSGANVLTF.

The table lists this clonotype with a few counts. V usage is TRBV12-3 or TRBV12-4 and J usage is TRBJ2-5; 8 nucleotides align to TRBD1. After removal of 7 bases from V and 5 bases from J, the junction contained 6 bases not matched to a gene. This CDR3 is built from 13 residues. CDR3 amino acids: CASTGGGAETQYF. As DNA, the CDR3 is TGTGCCAGCACAGGGGGCGGCGCTGAGACCCAGTACTTC.

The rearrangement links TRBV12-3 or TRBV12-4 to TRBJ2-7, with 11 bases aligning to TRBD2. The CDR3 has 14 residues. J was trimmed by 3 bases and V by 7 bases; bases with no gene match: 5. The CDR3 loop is CASKLAGDVYEQYF. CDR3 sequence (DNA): TGTGCCAGCAAACTAGCGGGGGACGTCTACGAGCAGTACTTC.

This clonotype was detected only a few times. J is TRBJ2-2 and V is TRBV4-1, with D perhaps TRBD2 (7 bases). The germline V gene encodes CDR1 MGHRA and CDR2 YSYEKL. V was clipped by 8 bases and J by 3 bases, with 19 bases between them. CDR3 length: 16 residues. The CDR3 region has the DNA TGCGCCAGCTCGGGTGAACCGGGGGGCGACACCGGGGAGCTGTTTTTT. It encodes CASSGEPGGDTGELFF.

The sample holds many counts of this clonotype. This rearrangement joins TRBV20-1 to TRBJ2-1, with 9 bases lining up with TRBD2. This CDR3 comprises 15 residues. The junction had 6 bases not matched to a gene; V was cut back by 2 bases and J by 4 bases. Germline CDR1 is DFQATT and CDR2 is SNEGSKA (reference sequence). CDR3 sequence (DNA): TGCAGTGCTAGAATGGCTAGCGGGGTGTACAATGAGCAGTTCTTC. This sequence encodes CSARMASGVYNEQFF.